Below, 4 T cell receptor beta chains from the same sample are listed, as sequenced in a study of shared clonotypes between healthy human individuals. Profiled with immunoSEQ multiplex PCR; TCRdb holds only in-frame clones, not every one. The data contain around 690,000 clones, roughly 91% of them seen just once; the ten biggest clones take up 34%. Sequenced input: memory CD8+ T cells from PBMCs. Subset defined: CD45RO+ cells pooled with CCR7-negative TemRA cells. The receptor source for this set is a man younger than 35 in good health. Some clones in this sample may be carry-over from other donors' samples.

The chain joins TRBV11-2 to TRBJ2-7; D call uncertain. Germline values: CDR1 SGHAT, CDR2 FQNNGV. The CDR3 spans 15 residues. Trimming left V 3 bases short and J 5 bases short, with 17 bases between. CDR3 nucleotide sequence: TGTGCCAGCAGCTTTCTGTCGCTGGACGGCCACGAGCAGTACTTC. Translating gives CASSFLSLDGHEQYF.

Details on this clone: The sample holds other DNA sequences that translate to the same CDR3. The chain couples TRBV27 to TRBJ2-7; 8 positions match TRBD2. The length of the CDR3 is 16 residues. Germline values: CDR1 MNHEY, CDR2 SMNVEV (reference sequence). The junction had 5 bases not matched to a gene; V was cut back by 0 bases and J by 1 base. The CDR3 DNA reads TGTGCCAGCAGTTTATCTGGCGGGGGGTTATCCTACGAGCAGTACTTC. This gives the protein CASSLSGGGLSYEQYF.

The V and J genes are TRBV18 and TRBJ2-7, with D hard to call. This CDR3 region has 15 residues. Germline V gene data show CDR1 as KGHSH and CDR2 as LQKENI. V dropped 4 bases and J dropped 5 bases, with 18 bases sitting between them. The CDR3 region is CASSLRPGPYDEQYF. The CDR3 coding sequence is TGTGCCAGCTCACTGAGACCGGGTCCTTACGACGAGCAGTACTTC.

The V call is TRBV27, the J call TRBJ1-2; D is possibly TRBD1 (6 bases). Trimming stripped 2 bases from V and 4 bases from J, with 17 bases between. The germline gives CDR1 MNHEY, CDR2 SMNVEV (reference sequence). The CDR3 sequence is 16 residues long. The CDR3 coding sequence is TGTGCCAGCAGTTTAGTGACAGGCTCGACTCTCTATGGCTACACCTTC. Amino acid sequence: CASSLVTGSTLYGYTF.